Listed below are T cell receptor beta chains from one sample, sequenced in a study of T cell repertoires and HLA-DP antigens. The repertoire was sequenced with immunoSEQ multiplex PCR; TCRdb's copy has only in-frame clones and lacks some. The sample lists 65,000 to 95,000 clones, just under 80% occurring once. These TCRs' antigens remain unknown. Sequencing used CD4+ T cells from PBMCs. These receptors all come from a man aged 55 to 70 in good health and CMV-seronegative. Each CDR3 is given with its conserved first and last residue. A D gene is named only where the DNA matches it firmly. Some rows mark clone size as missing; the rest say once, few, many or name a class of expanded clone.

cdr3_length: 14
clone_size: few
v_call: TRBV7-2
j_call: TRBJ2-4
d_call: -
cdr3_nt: TGTGCCAGCAGCTTTGATGGGGCCAAAAACATTCAGTACTTC
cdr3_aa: CASSFDGAKNIQYF

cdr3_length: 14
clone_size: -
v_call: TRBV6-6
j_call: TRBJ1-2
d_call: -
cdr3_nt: TGTGCCAGCAGTTACTTTAGCTCTAACTATGGCTACACCTTC
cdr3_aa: CASSYFSSNYGYTF

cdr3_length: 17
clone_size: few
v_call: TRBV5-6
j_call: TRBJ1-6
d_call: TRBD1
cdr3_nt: TGTGCCAGCAGCTTGGCGGGACAGGGGAGGTTAGGGTCACCCCTCCACTTT
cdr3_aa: CASSLAGQGRLGSPLHF

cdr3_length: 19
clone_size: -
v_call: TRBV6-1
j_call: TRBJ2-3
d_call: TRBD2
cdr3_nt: TGTGCCAGCAGTGCTTTGACTAGCGGGAGGGATCGAGGCACAGATACGCAGTATTTT
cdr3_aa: CASSALTSGRDRGTDTQYF

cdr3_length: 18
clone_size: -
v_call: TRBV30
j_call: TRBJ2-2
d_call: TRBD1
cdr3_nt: TGTGCCTGGAAGGGACAGAGAGTTGGGGACCCGAACACCGGGGAGCTGTTTTTT
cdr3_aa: CAWKGQRVGDPNTGELFF

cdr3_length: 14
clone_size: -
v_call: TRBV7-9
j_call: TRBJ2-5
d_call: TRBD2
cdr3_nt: TGTGCCAGCAGCCGCACTAGCGATCAAGAGACCCAGTACTTC
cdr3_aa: CASSRTSDQETQYF

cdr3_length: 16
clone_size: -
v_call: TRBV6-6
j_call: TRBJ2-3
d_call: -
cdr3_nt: TGTGCCAGCAGTTACTCGGCAGAGAAGAGCACAGATACGCAGTATTTT
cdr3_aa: CASSYSAEKSTDTQYF

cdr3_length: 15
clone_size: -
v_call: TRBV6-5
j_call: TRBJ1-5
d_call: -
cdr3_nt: TGTGCCAGCAGAGCAGGGTGGGATAGCAATCAGCCCCAGCATTTT
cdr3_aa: CASRAGWDSNQPQHF

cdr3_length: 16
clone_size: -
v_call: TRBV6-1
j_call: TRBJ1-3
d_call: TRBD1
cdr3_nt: TGTGCCAGCAGTGATAACCACAGGGGGCCTGGAAACACCATATATTTT
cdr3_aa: CASSDNHRGPGNTIYF

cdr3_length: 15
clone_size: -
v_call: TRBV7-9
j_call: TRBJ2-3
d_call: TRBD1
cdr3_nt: TGTGCCAGCAGCCCGGGACAGGGTGACACAGATACGCAGTATTTT
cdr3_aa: CASSPGQGDTDTQYF

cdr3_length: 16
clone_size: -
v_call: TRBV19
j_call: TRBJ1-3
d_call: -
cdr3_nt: TGTGCCAGTAGTTTCCTCCCAGGAACCTCTGGAAACACCATATATTTT
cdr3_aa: CASSFLPGTSGNTIYF

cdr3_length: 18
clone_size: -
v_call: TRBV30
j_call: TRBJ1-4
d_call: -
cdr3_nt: TGTGCCTGGAGTGGACGGTCCCCCGGGGATGCAACTAATGAAAAACTGTTTTTT
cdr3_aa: CAWSGRSPGDATNEKLFF

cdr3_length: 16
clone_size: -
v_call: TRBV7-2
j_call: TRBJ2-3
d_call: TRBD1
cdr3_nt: TGTGCCAGCAGCTTAGTGGGACAGGGGGTCTGGGATACGCAGTATTTT
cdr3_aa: CASSLVGQGVWDTQYF

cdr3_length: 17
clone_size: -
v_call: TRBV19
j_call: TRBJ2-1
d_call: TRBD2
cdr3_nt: TGTGCCAGGAGGACTAGCGGGAAGGAAAGCGGGAACAATGAGCAGTTCTTC
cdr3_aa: CARRTSGKESGNNEQFF

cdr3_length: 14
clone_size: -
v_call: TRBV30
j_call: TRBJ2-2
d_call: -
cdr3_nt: TGTGCCTGGAGTGGAAGTCCGAACACCGGGGAGCTGTTTTTT
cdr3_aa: CAWSGSPNTGELFF

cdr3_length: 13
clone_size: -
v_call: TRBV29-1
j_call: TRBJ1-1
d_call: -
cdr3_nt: TGCAGCGTTGTCAGGGACGGGACCGCTGAAGCTTTCTTT
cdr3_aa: CSVVRDGTAEAFF

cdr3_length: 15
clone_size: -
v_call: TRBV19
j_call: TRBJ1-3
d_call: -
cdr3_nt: TGTGCCAGTAGTATCGACCGGGACTCTGGAAACACCATATATTTT
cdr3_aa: CASSIDRDSGNTIYF

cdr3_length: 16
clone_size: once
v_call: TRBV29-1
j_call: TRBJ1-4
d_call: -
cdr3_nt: TGCAGCGTTTATGAGGGGCGAGGGTCAACTAATGAAAAACTGTTTTTT
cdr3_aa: CSVYEGRGSTNEKLFF

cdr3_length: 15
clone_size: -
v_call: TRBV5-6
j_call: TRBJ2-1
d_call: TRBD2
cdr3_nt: TGTGCCAGCAGGCTAGGGGGACTAGCAGCCAATGAGCAGTTCTTC
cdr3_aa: CASRLGGLAANEQFF

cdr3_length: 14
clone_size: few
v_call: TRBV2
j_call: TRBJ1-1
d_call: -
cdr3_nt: TGTGCCAGCAGCGCACAGGGCCTGTACACTGAAGCTTTCTTT
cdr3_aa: CASSAQGLYTEAFF

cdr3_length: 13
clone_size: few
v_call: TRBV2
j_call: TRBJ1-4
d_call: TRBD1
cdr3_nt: TGTGCCAGCAGGAGGGGACAGGGTGAAAAACTGTTTTTT
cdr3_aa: CASRRGQGEKLFF

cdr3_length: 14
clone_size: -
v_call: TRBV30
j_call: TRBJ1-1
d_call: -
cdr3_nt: TGTGCCTGGAGTTACAGGGCGGGGTGGACTGAAGCTTTCTTT
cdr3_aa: CAWSYRAGWTEAFF

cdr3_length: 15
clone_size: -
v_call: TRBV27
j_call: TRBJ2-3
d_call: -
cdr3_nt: TGTGCCAGCAGTCTCCTCGCTTTAGGCACAGATACGCAGTATTTT
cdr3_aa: CASSLLALGTDTQYF

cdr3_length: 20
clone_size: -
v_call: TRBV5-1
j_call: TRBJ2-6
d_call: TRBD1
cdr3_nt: TGCGCCAGCAGCCCCTGGACAGGGGGCATTTCTTTCTCTGGGGCCAACGTCCTGACTTTC
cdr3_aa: CASSPWTGGISFSGANVLTF

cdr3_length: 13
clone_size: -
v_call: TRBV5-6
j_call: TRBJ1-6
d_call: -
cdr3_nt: TGTGCCAGCAGCTTGGGGACAGCCTCACCCCTCCACTTT
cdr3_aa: CASSLGTASPLHF

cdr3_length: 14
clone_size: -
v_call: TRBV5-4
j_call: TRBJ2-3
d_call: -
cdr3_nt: TGTGCCAGCAGCTTGGAAGGGACCAGCGATACGCAGTATTTT
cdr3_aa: CASSLEGTSDTQYF

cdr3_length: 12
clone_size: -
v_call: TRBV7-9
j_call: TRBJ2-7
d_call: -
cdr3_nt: TGTGCCAGCAGCTTAGAACTCGCCGAGCAGTACTTC
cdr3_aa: CASSLELAEQYF

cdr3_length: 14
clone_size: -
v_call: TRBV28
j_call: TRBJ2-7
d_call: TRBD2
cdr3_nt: TGTGCCAGCAGTGCGGGGGTGAGCTCCTACGAGCAGTACTTC
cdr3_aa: CASSAGVSSYEQYF

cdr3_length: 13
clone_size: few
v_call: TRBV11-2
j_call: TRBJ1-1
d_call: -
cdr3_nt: TGTGCCAGCAGCTTAGAGGCAGGGAGTGGAGCTTTCTTT
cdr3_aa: CASSLEAGSGAFF

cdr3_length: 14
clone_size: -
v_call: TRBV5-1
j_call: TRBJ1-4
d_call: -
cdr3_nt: TGCGCCAGCAGCTTGGGTGATTCCGGGGAAAAACTGTTTTTT
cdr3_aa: CASSLGDSGEKLFF

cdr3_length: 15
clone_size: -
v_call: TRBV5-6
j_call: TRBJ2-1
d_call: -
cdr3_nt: TGTGCCAGCAGCCCTCTGGGGCGCGGGGACAATGAGCAGTTCTTC
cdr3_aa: CASSPLGRGDNEQFF

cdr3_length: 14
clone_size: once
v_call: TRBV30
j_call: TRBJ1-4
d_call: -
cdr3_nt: TGTGCCTGTACACCCCGGCCCTCTAACGAAAAACTGTTTTTT
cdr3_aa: CACTPRPSNEKLFF

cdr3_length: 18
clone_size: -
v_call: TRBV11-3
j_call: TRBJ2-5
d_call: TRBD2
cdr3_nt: TGTGCCAGCAGCTTAGGAGCGGGATCCGTGGGGTACCAAGAGACCCAGTACTTC
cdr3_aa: CASSLGAGSVGYQETQYF

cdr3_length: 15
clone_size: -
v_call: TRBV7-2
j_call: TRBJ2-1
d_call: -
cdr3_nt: TGTGCCAGCAGCTTATCATCTCCTACGGACAATGAGCAGTTCTTC
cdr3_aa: CASSLSSPTDNEQFF

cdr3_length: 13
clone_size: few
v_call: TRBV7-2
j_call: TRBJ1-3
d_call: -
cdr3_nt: TGTGCCAGCAGCCCAGGGGCCGGAAACACCATATATTTT
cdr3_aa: CASSPGAGNTIYF

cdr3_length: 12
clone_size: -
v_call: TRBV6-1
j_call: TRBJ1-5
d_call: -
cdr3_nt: TGTGCCAGCAGTTGGCAGAATCAGCCCCAGCATTTT
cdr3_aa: CASSWQNQPQHF

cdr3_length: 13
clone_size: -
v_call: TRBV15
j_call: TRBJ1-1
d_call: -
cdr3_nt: TGTGCCACCAGCAGGGGGAGGGGGAATCAAGCTTTCTTT
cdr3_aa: CATSRGRGNQAFF

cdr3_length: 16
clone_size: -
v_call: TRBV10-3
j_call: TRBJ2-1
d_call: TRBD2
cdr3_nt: TGTGCCATCAGGAATCCCGGGACTAGCGGCTACAATGAGCAGTTCTTC
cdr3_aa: CAIRNPGTSGYNEQFF

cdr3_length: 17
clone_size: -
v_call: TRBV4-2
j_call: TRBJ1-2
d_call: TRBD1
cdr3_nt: TGTGCCAGCAGCCTGGGGACAGGGGCCTCTATACCATATGGCTACACCTTC
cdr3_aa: CASSLGTGASIPYGYTF

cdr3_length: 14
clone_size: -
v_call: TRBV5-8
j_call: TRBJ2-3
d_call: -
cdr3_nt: TGTGCCAGCAGCTCTGGGCGCTTCACAGATACGCAGTATTTT
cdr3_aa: CASSSGRFTDTQYF

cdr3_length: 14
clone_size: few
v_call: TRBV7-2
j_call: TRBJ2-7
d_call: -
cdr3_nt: TGTGCCAGCAGTACGGACGGCAGTCGGCCCGAGCAGTACTTC
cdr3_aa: CASSTDGSRPEQYF

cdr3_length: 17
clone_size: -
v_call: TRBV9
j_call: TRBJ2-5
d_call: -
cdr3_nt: TGTGCCAGCAGCGTCCGTACGGGGCAGACCCCGGGGGAGACCCAGTACTTC
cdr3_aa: CASSVRTGQTPGETQYF

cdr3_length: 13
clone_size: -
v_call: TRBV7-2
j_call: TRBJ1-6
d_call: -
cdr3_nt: TGTGCCAGCAGCTCAGAGGGGTATTCACCCCTCCACTTT
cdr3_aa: CASSSEGYSPLHF

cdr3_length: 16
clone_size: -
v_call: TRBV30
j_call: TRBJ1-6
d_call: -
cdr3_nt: TGTGCCTGGAGTGTAATCGGAGGGCAGAGAAGCTCACCCCTCCACTTT
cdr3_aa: CAWSVIGGQRSSPLHF

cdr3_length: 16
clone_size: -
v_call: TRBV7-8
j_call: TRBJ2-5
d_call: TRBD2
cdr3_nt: TGTGCCAGCAGCTTAGTGGTTAGCGGGGGCCCGGAGACCCAGTACTTC
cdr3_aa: CASSLVVSGGPETQYF

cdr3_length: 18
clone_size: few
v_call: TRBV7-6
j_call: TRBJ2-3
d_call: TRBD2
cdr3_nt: TGTGCCAGCAGCTTTAGTCTTCGGGCTAGCGGAACCACAGATACGCAGTATTTT
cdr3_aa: CASSFSLRASGTTDTQYF

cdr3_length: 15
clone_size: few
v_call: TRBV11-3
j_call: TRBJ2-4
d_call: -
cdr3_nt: TGTGCCAGCAGCTTAGAGTTTGGGCCCAAAAACATTCAGTACTTC
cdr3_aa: CASSLEFGPKNIQYF

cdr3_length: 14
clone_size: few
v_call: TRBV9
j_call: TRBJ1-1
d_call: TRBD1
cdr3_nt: TGTGCCAGCAGCCAATGGACAGGGAACACTGAAGCTTTCTTT
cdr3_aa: CASSQWTGNTEAFF

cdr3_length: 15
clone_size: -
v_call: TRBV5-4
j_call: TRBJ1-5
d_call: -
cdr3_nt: TGTGCCAGCAGCCCTACCCCCGGACCTAATCAGCCCCAGCATTTT
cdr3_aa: CASSPTPGPNQPQHF

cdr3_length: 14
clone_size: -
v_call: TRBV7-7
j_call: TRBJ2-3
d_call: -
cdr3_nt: TGTGCCAGCAGCTTAGGAGTGGGCACAGATACGCAGTATTTT
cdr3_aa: CASSLGVGTDTQYF

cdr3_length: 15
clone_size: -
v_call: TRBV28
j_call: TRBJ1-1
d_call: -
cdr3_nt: TGTGCCAGCAGTTTATCGCTAGGCGGGCCCGTCAAAGCTTTCTTT
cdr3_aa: CASSLSLGGPVKAFF

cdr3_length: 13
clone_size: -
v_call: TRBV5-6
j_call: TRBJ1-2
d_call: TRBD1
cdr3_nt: TGTGCCAGCAGCCAGGGGACAGAGTATGGCTACACCTTC
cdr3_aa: CASSQGTEYGYTF

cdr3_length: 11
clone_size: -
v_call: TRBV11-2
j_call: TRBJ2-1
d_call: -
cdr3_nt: TGTGCCAGCAGCTTTCACAATGAGCAGTTCTTC
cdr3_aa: CASSFHNEQFF

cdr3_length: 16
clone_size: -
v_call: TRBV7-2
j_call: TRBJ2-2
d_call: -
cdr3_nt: TGTGCCAGCAGCTCATCATCTTTGTCGAACACCGGGGAGCTGTTTTTT
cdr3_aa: CASSSSSLSNTGELFF

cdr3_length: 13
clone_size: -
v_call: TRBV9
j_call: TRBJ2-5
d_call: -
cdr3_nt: TGTGCCAGCAGCGTAGCTGCGTGGGAGACCCAGTACTTC
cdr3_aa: CASSVAAWETQYF

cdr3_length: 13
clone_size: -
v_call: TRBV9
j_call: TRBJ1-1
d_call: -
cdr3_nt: TGTGCCAGCAGCCAAAGCCCCGGAACTGAAGCTTTCTTT
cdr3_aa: CASSQSPGTEAFF

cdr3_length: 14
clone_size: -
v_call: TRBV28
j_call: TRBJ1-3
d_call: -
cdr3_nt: TGTGCCAGCAGTACACTGAGCTCTGGAAACACCATATATTTT
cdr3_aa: CASSTLSSGNTIYF

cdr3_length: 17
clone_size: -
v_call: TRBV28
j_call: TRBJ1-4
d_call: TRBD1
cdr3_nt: TGTGCCAGCAGTTCCTTCGACAGGGGAGCTACTAATGAAAAACTGTTTTTT
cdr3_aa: CASSSFDRGATNEKLFF

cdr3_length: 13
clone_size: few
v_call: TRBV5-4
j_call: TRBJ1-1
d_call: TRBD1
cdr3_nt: TGTGCCAGCAGCGTCCCAGGGGGCACTGAAGCTTTCTTT
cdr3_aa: CASSVPGGTEAFF